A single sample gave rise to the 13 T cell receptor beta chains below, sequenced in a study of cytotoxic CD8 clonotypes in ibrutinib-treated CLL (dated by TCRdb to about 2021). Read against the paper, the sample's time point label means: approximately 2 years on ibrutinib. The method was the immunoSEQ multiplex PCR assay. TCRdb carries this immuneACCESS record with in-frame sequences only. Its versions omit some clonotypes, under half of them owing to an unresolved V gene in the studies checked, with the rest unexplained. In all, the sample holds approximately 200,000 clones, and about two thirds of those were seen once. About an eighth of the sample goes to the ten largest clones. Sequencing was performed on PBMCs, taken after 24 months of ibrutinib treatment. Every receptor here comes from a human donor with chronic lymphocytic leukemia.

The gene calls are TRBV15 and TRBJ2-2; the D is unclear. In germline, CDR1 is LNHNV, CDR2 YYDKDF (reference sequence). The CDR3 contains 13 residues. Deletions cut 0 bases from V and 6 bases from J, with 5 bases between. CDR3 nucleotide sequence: TGTGCCACCAGCAGAGATCCCCCCGGGGAGCTGTTTTTT. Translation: CATSRDPPGELFF.

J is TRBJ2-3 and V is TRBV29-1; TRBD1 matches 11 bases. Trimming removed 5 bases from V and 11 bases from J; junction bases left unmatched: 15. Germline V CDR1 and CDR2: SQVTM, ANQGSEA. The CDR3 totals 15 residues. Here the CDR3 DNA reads TGCAGCGTTCCGACCGGGACAGGGGGTTCCAGTAAGCAGTATTTT. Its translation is CSVPTGTGGSSKQYF.

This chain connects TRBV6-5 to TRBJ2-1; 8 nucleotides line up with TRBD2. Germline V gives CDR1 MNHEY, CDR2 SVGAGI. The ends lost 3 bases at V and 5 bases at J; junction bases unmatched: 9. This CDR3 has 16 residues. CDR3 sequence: CASSYSSGRSDNEQFF. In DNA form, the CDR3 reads TGTGCCAGCAGTTATTCCAGCGGGAGATCGGACAATGAGCAGTTCTTC.

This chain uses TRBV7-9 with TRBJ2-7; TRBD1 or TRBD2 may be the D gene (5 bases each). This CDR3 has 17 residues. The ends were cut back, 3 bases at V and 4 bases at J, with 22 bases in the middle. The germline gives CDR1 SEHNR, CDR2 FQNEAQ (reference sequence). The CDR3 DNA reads TGTGCCAGCAGCTTGGATGCCGGGACGGCCTACGGTTACGAGCAGTACTTC. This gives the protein CASSLDAGTAYGYEQYF.

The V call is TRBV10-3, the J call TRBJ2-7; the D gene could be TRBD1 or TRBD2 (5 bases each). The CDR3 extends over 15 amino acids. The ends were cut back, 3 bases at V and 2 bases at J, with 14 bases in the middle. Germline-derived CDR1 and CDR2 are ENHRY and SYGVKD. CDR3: CAISDVVGTTYEQYF. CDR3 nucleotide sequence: TGTGCCATCAGTGATGTTGTCGGGACGACCTACGAGCAGTACTTC.

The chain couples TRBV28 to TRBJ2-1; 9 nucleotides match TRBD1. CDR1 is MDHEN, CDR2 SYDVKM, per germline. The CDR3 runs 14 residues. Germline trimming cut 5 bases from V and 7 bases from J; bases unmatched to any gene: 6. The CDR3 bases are TGTGCCAGCAGTCGAACAGGGGGCACGAATGAGCAGTTCTTC. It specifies CASSRTGGTNEQFF. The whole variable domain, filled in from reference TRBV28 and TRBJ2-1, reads DVKVTQSSRYLVKRTGEKVFLECVQDMDHENMFWYRQDPGLGLRLIYFSYDVKMKEKGDIPEGYSVSREKKERFSLILESASTNQTSMYLCASSRTGGTNEQFFGPGTRLTVL.

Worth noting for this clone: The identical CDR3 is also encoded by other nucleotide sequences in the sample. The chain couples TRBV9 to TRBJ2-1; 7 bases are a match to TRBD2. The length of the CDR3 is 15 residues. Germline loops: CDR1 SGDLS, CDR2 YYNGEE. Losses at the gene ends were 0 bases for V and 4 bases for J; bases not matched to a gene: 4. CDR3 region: CASSVAGGGYNEQFF. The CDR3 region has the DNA TGTGCCAGCAGCGTAGCAGGCGGGGGTTACAATGAGCAGTTCTTC.

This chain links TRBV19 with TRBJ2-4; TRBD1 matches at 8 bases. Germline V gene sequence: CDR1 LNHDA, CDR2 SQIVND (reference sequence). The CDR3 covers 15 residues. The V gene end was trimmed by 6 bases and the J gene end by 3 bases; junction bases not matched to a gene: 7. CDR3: CASRTGALGKNIQYF. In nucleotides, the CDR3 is TGTGCCAGTAGGACAGGGGCTCTTGGCAAAAACATTCAGTACTTC.

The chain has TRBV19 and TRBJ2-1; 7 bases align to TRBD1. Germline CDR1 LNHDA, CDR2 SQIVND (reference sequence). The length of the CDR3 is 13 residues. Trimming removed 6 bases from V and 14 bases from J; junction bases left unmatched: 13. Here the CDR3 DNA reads TGTGCCAGTAGCCTTTCCTTTCGACAGGGTGAGTTCTTC. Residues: CASSLSFRQGEFF.

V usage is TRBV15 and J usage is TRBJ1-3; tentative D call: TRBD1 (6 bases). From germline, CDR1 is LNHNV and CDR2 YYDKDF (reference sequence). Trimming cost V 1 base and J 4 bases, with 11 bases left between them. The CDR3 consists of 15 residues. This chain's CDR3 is CATSRADSLGNTIYF. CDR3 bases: TGTGCCACCAGCAGAGCGGACAGTTTGGGAAACACCATATATTTT.

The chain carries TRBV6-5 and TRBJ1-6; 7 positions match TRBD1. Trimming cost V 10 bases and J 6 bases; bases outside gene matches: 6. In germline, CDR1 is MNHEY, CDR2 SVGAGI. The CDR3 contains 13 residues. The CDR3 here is CATHRDSNSPLHF. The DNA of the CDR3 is TGTGCCACTCACCGGGACAGTAATTCACCCCTCCACTTT.

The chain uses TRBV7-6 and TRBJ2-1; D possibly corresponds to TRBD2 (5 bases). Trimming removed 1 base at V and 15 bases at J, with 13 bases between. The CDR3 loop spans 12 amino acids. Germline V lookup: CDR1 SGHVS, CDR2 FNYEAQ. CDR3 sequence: CASSLVTGSLFF. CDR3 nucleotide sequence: TGTGCCAGCAGCTTAGTTACGGGATCATTGTTCTTC.

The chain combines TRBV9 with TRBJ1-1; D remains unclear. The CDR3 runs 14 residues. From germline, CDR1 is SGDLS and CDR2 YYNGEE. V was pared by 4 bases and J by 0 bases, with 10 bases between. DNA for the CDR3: TGTGCCAGCAGCCGCGTCAGTATGAACACTGAAGCTTTCTTT. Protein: CASSRVSMNTEAFF.